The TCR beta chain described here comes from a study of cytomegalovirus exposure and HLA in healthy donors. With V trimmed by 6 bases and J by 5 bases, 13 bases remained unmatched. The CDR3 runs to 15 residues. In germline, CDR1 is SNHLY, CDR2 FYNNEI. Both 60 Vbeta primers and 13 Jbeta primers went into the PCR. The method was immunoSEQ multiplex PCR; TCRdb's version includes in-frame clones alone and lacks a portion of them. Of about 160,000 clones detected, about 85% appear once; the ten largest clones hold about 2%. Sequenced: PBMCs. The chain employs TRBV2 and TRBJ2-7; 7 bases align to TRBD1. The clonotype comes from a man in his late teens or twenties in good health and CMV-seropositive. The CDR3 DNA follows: TGTGCCAGCAGCCCCTCGGGGACAGAGCTCCACGAGCAGTACTTC. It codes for CASSPSGTELHEQYF.